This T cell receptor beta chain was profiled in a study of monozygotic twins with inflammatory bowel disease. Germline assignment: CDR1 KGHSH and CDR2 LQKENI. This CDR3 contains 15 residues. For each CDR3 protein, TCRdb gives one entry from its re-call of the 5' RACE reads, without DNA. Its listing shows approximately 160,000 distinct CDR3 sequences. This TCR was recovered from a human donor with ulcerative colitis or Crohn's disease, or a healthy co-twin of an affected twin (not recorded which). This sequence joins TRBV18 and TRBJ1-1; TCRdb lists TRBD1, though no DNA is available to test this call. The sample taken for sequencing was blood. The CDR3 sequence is CASSPRITGDTEAFF.